This entry is about one T cell receptor (beta chain). The data were obtained in a study of blood T cell repertoires in COVID-19. The CDR3 covers 13 residues. The germline V gene encodes CDR1 MNHEY and CDR2 SVGAGI. V lost 5 bases and J lost 4, with 12 bases in between. TCRdb's table, derived via immunoSEQ multiplex PCR, lists solely in-frame clones and lacks some. The sample consists of 250,000 to 350,000 clones, approximately 90% of them appearing once. The material sequenced was peripheral blood. This receptor was taken from a woman aged 55-75 years with acute or convalescent COVID-19. The chain recombines TRBV6-5 with TRBJ2-7, with D possibly TRBD1 on 5 matching bases. The CDR3 DNA reads TGTGCCAGCAGTCAACGACAGTTGTACGAGCAGTACTTC. Residues: CASSQRQLYEQYF.